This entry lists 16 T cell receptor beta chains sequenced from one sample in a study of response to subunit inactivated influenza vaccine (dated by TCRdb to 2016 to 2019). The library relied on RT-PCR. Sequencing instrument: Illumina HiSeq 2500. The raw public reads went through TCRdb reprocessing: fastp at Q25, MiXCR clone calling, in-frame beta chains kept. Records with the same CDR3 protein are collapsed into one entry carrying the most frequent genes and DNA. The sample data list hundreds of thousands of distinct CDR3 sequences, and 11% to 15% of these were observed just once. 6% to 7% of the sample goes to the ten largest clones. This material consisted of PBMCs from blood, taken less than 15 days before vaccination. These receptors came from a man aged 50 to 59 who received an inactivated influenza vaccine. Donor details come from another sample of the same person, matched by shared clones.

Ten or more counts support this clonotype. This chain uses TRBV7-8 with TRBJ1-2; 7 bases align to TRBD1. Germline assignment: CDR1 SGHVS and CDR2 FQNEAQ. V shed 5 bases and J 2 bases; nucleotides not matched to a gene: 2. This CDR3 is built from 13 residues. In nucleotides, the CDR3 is TGTGCCAGCAGCGAGGGACAGAACTATGGCTACACCTTC. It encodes CASSEGQNYGYTF.

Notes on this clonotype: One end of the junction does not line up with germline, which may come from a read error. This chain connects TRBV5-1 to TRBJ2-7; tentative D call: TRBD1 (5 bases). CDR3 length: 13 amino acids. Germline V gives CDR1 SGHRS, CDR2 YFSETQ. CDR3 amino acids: CASSLGQSYKQYF. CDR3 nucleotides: TGCGCCAGCAGCTTGGGACAGTCCTACAAGCAGTACTTC.

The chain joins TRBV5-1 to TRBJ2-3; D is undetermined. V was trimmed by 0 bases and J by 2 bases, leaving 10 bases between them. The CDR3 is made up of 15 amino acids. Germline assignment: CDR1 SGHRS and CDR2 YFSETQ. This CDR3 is CASSLAGQDTDTQYF. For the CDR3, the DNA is TGCGCCAGCAGCTTGGCCGGTCAGGACACAGATACGCAGTATTTT.

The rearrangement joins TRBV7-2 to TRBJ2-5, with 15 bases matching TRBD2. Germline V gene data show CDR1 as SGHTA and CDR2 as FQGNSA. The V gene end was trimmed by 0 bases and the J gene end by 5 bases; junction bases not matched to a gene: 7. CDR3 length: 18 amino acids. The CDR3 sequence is CASSLAWTSGRARETQYF. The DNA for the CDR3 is TGTGCCAGCAGCTTAGCTTGGACTAGCGGGAGGGCTCGGGAGACCCAGTACTTC.

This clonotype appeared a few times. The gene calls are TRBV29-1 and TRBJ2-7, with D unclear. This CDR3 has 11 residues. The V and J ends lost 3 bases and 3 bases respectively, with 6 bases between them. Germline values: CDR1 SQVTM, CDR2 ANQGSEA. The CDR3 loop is CSVDIHYEQYF. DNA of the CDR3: TGCAGCGTTGATATCCACTACGAGCAGTACTTC.

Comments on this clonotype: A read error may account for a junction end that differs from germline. CDR3 region: CCARLPTSGSTDTQYF. The CDR3 DNA reads TGCTGTGCTAGACTCCCCACTAGCGGAAGCACAGATACGCAGTATTTT. The chain has TRBV20-1 and TRBJ2-3; 8 nucleotides line up with TRBD2. Germline CDR1 DFQATT, CDR2 SNEGSKA (reference sequence). This CDR3 region has 16 residues.

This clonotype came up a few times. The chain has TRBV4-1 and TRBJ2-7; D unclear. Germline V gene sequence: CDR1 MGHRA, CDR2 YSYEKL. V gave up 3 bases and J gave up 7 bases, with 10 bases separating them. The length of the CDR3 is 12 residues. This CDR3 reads CASSQINTEQYF. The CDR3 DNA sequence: TGCGCCAGCAGCCAGATCAATACGGAGCAGTACTTC.

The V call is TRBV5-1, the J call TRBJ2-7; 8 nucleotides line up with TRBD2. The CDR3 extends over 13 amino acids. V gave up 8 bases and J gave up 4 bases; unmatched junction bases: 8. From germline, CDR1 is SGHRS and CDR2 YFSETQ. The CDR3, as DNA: TGCGCCAGTGCTAATAGCGGGACGTACGAGCAGTACTTC. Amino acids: CASANSGTYEQYF.

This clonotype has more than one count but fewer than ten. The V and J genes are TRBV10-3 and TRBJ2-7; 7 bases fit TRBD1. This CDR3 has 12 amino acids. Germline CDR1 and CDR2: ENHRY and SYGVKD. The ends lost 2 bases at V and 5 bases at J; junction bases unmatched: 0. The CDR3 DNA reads TGTGCCATCAGTGAGACAGGGGACGAGCAGTACTTC. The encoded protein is CAISETGDEQYF.

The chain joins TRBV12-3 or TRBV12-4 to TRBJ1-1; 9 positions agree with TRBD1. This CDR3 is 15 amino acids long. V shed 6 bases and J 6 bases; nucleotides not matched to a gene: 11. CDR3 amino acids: CASRPQGAFRSEAFF. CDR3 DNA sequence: TGTGCCAGCAGACCACAGGGGGCGTTTAGGTCTGAAGCTTTCTTT.

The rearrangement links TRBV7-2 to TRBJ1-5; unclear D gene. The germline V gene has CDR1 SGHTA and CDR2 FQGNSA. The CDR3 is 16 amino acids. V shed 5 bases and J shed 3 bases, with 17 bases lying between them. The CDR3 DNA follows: TGTGCCAGCAGCCGAGATTCCGGCCTGCACAATCAGCCCCAGCATTTT. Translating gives CASSRDSGLHNQPQHF.

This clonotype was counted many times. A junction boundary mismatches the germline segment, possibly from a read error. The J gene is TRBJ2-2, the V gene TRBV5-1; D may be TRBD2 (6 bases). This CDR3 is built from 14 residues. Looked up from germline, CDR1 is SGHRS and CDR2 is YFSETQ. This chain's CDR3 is CASSLTGGTGELFF. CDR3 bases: TGTGCCAGCAGCTTAACCGGGGGCACCGGGGAGCTGTTTTTT.

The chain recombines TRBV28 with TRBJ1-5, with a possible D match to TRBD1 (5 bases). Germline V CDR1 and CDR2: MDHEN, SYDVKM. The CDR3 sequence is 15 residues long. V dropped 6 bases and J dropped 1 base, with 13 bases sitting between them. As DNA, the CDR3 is TGTGCCAGCAGCACGGGGACCTACAGCAATCAGCCCCAGCATTTT. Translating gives CASSTGTYSNQPQHF.

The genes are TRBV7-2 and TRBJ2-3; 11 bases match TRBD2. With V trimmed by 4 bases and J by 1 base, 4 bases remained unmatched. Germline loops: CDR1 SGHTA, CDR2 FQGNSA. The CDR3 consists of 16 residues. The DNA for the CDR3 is TGTGCCAGCAGCTCGCGTAGCGGGAGGGGCACAGATACGCAGTATTTT. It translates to CASSSRSGRGTDTQYF.

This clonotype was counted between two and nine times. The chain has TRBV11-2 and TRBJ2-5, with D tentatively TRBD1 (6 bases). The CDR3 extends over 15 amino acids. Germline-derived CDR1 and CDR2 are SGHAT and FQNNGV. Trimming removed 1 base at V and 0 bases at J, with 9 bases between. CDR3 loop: CASSLGTEYQETQYF. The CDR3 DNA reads TGTGCCAGCAGCTTAGGGACAGAGTACCAAGAGACCCAGTACTTC.

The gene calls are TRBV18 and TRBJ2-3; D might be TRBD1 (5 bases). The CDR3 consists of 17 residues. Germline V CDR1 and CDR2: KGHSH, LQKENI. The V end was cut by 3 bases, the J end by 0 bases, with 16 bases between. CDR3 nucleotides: TGTGCCAGCTCACCTACGACAGTCCGATTTAGCACAGATACGCAGTATTTT. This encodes CASSPTTVRFSTDTQYF.